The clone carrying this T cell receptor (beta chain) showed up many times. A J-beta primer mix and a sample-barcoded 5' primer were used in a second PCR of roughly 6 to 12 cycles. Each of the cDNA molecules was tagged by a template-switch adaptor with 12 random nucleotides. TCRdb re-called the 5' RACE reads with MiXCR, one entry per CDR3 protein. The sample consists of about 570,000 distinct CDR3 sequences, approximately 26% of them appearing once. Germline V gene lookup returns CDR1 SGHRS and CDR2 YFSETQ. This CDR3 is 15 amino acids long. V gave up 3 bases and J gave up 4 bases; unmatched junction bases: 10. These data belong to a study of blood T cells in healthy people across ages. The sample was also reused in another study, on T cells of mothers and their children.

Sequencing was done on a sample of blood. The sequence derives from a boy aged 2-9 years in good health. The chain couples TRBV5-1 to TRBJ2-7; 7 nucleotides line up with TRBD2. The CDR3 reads CASSWGGTGIYEQYF. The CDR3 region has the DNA TGCGCCAGCAGCTGGGGAGGGACCGGGATTTACGAGCAGTACTTC.